A single sample is the source of the 32 T cell receptor beta chains below, sequenced in a study of T cells in Graves' hyperthyroidism and ophthalmopathy. Amplification of TCR beta CDR3 regions used RNA as the template. The HTBI primer set served for first-round RT-PCR of the TCR CDR3. TCRdb re-derived calls from the multiplex PCR reads in MiXCR, one entry per CDR3 protein. The data show approximately 300,000 distinct CDR3 sequences, over 15% seen once. Source material: blood. Source of these receptors: a man aged 25-45 years with Graves' hyperthyroidism.

This clonotype was found many times. This chain joins TRBV20-1 and TRBJ2-7, with 8 bases that match TRBD2. The V and J ends lost 0 bases and 4 bases, in that order; junction bases with no gene match: 8. Germline CDR1 reads DFQATT; CDR2 reads SNEGSKA (reference sequence). The CDR3 is made up of 15 amino acids. The CDR3 sequence: CSARDIAGGAYEQYF. The CDR3 DNA reads TGCAGTGCTAGAGATATCGCGGGAGGAGCTTACGAGCAGTACTTC.

The chain couples TRBV6-1 to TRBJ2-3; D tentatively reads TRBD1 or TRBD2 (5 bases each). CDR1 and CDR2 (germline): MNHNS, SASEGT. This CDR3 comprises 13 residues. The ends were cut back, 6 bases at V and 9 bases at J, with 16 bases in the middle. In DNA form, the CDR3 reads TGTGCCAGCAGGTGGCCGGGGACGGAGACGCAGTATTTT. Translating gives CASRWPGTETQYF.

The V call is TRBV29-1, the J call TRBJ1-2; D gene uncertain. V shed 3 bases and J shed 6 bases, with 20 bases lying between them. The CDR3 loop spans 15 amino acids. Germline CDR1 is SQVTM and CDR2 is ANQGSEA. In nucleotides, the CDR3 is TGCAGCGTTGATCCGAGCAGTGCGGTCTGGGATGGCTACACCTTC. Encoded protein: CSVDPSSAVWDGYTF.

This clonotype was detected many times. The chain carries TRBV2 and TRBJ2-5, with 15 bases fitting TRBD2. Per the germline V gene, CDR1 is SNHLY and CDR2 is FYNNEI. The junction had 13 bases not matched to a gene; V was cut back by 5 bases and J by 3 bases. CDR3 length equals 19 residues. In nucleotides, the CDR3 is TGTGCCAGCAGTCTCCTTCGGACTAGCGGGAGGGCCGCCGAAGAGACCCAGTACTTC. Its translation: CASSLLRTSGRAAEETQYF.

Notes on this clonotype: A much larger clone lies a single base off, so this may be a read error. Since the CDR3 does not end with the conserved phenylalanine or tryptophan, this likely comes from a read error. This chain links TRBV7-9 with TRBJ1-2, with D unresolved. V lost 6 bases and J 4 bases, leaving 15 bases between the germline ends. The length of the CDR3 is 14 residues. Germline V gene data show CDR1 as SEHNR and CDR2 as FQNEAQ (reference sequence). CDR3 DNA sequence: TGTGCCAGCAGTCAGACTCGGGAGGTCTATGGCTACACCATC. Amino acid sequence: CASSQTREVYGYTI.

The V call is TRBV19, the J call TRBJ1-4, with D uncertain. V was pared by 9 bases and J by 0 bases, with 14 bases between. Germline CDR1 and CDR2: LNHDA and SQIVND (reference sequence). The CDR3 extends over 15 amino acids. The chain's CDR3 is CASRPERTTNEKLFF. The CDR3 DNA reads TGTGCCAGCCGTCCGGAGAGAACAACTAATGAAAAACTGTTTTTT.

In its sample, this clonotype was seen many times. The chain uses TRBV20-1 and TRBJ2-3; D is perhaps TRBD1 or TRBD2 (6 bases each). There are 17 residues in the CDR3. V was trimmed by 0 bases and J by 0 bases, leaving 16 bases between them. Germline CDR1 DFQATT, CDR2 SNEGSKA (reference sequence). CDR3 loop: CSARDPGAVGSTDTQYF. The CDR3 DNA follows: TGCAGTGCTAGAGATCCGGGGGCGGTTGGTAGCACAGATACGCAGTATTTT.

This clonotype has at least ten counts. The genes are TRBV2 and TRBJ2-1; the D is unclear. This CDR3 has 11 amino acids. Germline loops: CDR1 SNHLY, CDR2 FYNNEI. The ends were cut back, 5 bases at V and 8 bases at J, with 7 bases in the middle. Here the CDR3 DNA reads TGTGCCAGCAGTACAGCCGATGAGCAGTTCTTC. This encodes CASSTADEQFF.

This clonotype was seen many times. The chain is built from TRBV11-2 and TRBJ2-3, with 14 nucleotides matching TRBD2. The germline CDR1 and CDR2 sequences are SGHAT and FQNNGV. This CDR3 region has 17 residues. V dropped 5 bases and J dropped 2; count of bases not matched to a gene: 6. The CDR3 DNA reads as TGTGCCAGCAGCCAAGAGACTAGCGGGAGGGCCACAGATACGCAGTATTTT. Translation gives CASSQETSGRATDTQYF. The variable domain in full, completed from reference TRBV11-2 and TRBJ2-3, reads EAGVAQSPRYKIIEKRQSVAFWCNPISGHATLYWYQQILGQGPKLLIQFQNNGVVDDSQLPKDRFSAERLKGVDSTLKIQPAKLEDSAVYLCASSQETSGRATDTQYFGPGTRLTVL.

This clonotype was detected a few times. CDR3 coding DNA: TGCGCCAGCAGTACAGGGGAGAATTCACCCCTCCACTTT. Protein sequence: CASSTGENSPLHF. This chain uses TRBV10-2 with TRBJ1-6; the match to TRBD1 covers 7 bases. The CDR3 runs to 13 residues. Germline lookup yields CDR1 WSHSY and CDR2 SAAADI. The ends lost 5 bases at V and 7 bases at J; junction bases unmatched: 2.

There are many counts of this clonotype. J is TRBJ2-3 and V is TRBV7-8, with 9 bases lining up with TRBD2. Germline loops: CDR1 SGHVS, CDR2 FQNEAQ. Trimming took 5 bases from V and 6 from J; bases not matched to a gene: 12. The CDR3 runs 16 residues. For the CDR3, the DNA is TGTGCCAGCAGCCCCAATGCGGGAGGGCCCCGGGATACGCAGTATTTT. Translated, it gives CASSPNAGGPRDTQYF.

This clonotype was found many times. The chain links TRBV29-1 to TRBJ1-1, with D possibly TRBD1 on 5 matching bases. Germline V gene data show CDR1 as SQVTM and CDR2 as ANQGSEA. V lost 0 bases to trimming and J lost 2 bases, with 16 bases between them. The CDR3 loop spans 16 amino acids. CDR3 sequence (DNA): TGCAGCGTTGAAGAGGAGTGGGACGGGATTAACACTGAAGCTTTCTTT. It translates to CSVEEEWDGINTEAFF.

This clonotype was counted only a few times. This sequence joins TRBV5-5 and TRBJ1-2; 9 positions match TRBD1. Germline V gene data show CDR1 as SGHKS and CDR2 as YYEKEE (reference sequence). This CDR3 contains 15 residues. Trimming at V came to 4 bases and at J to 2 bases, leaving 6 bases not matched to a gene. In nucleotides, the CDR3 is TGTGCCAGCAGCGACGGGACAGGGATGAACTATGGCTACACCTTC. It translates to CASSDGTGMNYGYTF.

This clonotype was picked up many times. The rearrangement uses TRBV12-3 or TRBV12-4 and TRBJ2-1, with D perhaps matching TRBD2 (6 bases). V dropped 6 bases and J dropped 9 bases, with 9 bases sitting between them. This CDR3 is built from 11 residues. CDR3 region: CASSLGGEQFF. CDR3 DNA: TGTGCCAGCAGCCTCGGGGGTGAGCAGTTCTTC.

Worth noting for this clonotype: This may stem from a read error, because a much larger clone lies one nucleotide away. This sequence joins TRBV20-1 and TRBJ2-7; 10 nucleotides line up with TRBD2. The CDR3 runs 17 residues. Germline V CDR1 and CDR2: DFQATT, SNEGSKA (reference sequence). Unmatched junction bases numbered 10, after V lost 0 bases and J lost 2 bases. CDR3: CSARDPLTSGFTYEQYF. The CDR3 region has the DNA TGCAGTGCTAGAGACCCCCTGACTAGCGGGTTTACCTACGAGCAGTACTTC.

This clonotype was recorded a few times. This rearrangement joins TRBV7-2 to TRBJ1-5; D not resolved. The germline V gene encodes CDR1 SGHTA and CDR2 FQGNSA. This CDR3 comprises 12 residues. V lost 5 bases, J lost 6 bases, and 8 bases lay in between. The CDR3 DNA follows: TGTGCCAGCAGCGCATCAGCTCAGCCCCAGCATTTT. Protein sequence: CASSASAQPQHF.

This clonotype was detected a few times. The chain combines TRBV24-1 with TRBJ2-3, with D possibly being TRBD2 (5 bases). V was clipped by 0 bases and J by 3 bases, with 6 bases between them. The germline gives CDR1 KGHDR, CDR2 SFDVKD. CDR3 length: 14 amino acids. The CDR3 bases are TGTGCCACCAGTGATTTGCGGGGTACAGATACGCAGTATTTT. Residues: CATSDLRGTDTQYF.

Of note for this clonotype: Since a much larger clone is just one base distant, this may be a read error. This rearrangement joins TRBV13 to TRBJ2-3; maybe TRBD2 (6 bases). Trimming shortened V by 4 bases and J by 4 bases, and 12 bases separated the two germline ends. Germline V gene sequence: CDR1 PRHDT, CDR2 FYEKMQ (reference sequence). CDR3 length: 14 amino acids. CDR3 in DNA: TGTGCCAGCAGCTCGGAGGGAGTGGCAGATACGCAGTATTTT. This encodes CASSSEGVADTQYF.

This clonotype appeared a few times. This chain links TRBV29-1 with TRBJ2-7; D possibly corresponds to TRBD1 (6 bases). The CDR3 runs 15 residues. V gave up 5 bases and J gave up 1 base, with 18 bases separating them. CDR1 is SQVTM and CDR2 is ANQGSEA in the germline V gene. CDR3 nucleotide sequence: TGCAGCGTTTTAACAGACAGGCTAGCTTCCTACGAGCAGTACTTC. Its protein product is CSVLTDRLASYEQYF.

This clonotype was seen ten or more times. The chain links TRBV20-1 to TRBJ2-5; D tentatively reads TRBD1 or TRBD2 (7 bases each). Looked up from germline, CDR1 is DFQATT and CDR2 is SNEGSKA (reference sequence). The ends were cut back, 4 bases at V and 0 bases at J, with 12 bases in the middle. The CDR3 totals 14 residues. CDR3 nucleotide sequence: TGCAGTGCTACAGGGGGGGGGTACCAAGAGACCCAGTACTTC. Amino acid sequence: CSATGGGYQETQYF.

This clonotype has a count of ten or more. The V call is TRBV18, the J call TRBJ2-7; a possible D gene is TRBD1 (6 bases). Trimming removed 8 bases from V and 6 bases from J, with 14 bases in between. Germline assignment: CDR1 KGHSH and CDR2 LQKENI. CDR3 length: 12 amino acids. The CDR3 bases are TGTGCCAGCACGCGACAGGATAGCGAGCAGTACTTC. Its protein is CASTRQDSEQYF.

This clonotype was seen ten or more times. V and J are TRBV28 and TRBJ2-2; TRBD1 agrees at 8 bases. There are 15 residues in the CDR3. In germline, CDR1 is MDHEN, CDR2 SYDVKM. The ends lost 5 bases at V and 6 bases at J; junction bases unmatched: 8. CDR3 coding DNA: TGTGCCAGCAGTCCGACCACAGGGGGTCCCGGGGAGCTGTTTTTT. This codes for CASSPTTGGPGELFF. Using reference TRBV28 and TRBJ2-2 for the parts outside the CDR3, the full variable domain is DVKVTQSSRYLVKRTGEKVFLECVQDMDHENMFWYRQDPGLGLRLIYFSYDVKMKEKGDIPEGYSVSREKKERFSLILESASTNQTSMYLCASSPTTGGPGELFFGEGSRLTVL.

The chain uses TRBV12-3 or TRBV12-4 and TRBJ2-6; a possible D gene is TRBD1 (7 bases). V was cut by 3 bases and J by 8 bases, with 20 bases left in between. This CDR3 is built from 17 residues. In DNA, the CDR3 is TGTGCCAGCAGTTTGGGCAGGGGGAGCGGCGGGACCAACGTCCTGACTTTC. Its translation: CASSLGRGSGGTNVLTF.

This clonotype was found a few times. J is TRBJ1-2 and V is TRBV5-1, with 9 bases lining up with TRBD1. V lost 4 bases and J lost 8; bases outside the gene matches: 9. The CDR3 sequence is 14 residues long. Germline V gene data show CDR1 as SGHRS and CDR2 as YFSETQ. The CDR3 DNA sequence: TGCGCCAGCAGCACCAACGGAGGGACAGGGGGCTACACCTTC. Amino acids: CASSTNGGTGGYTF.

This clonotype has ten or more counts. This chain joins TRBV30 and TRBJ2-1, with a tentative D call TRBD2 (5 bases). The CDR3 is 10 amino acids. The germline V and J ends were trimmed by 6 bases and 13 bases, with 13 bases remaining between them. Looked up from germline, CDR1 is GTSNPN and CDR2 is SVGIG (reference sequence). CDR3 sequence (DNA): TGTGCCTGTCGGGCGGGCCCACAGTTCTTC. This codes for CACRAGPQFF.

In this sample, this clonotype turned up many times. The rearrangement uses TRBV5-1 and TRBJ2-2; perhaps TRBD2 as D (5 bases). Trimming removed 3 bases from V and 1 base from J, with 13 bases in between. The CDR3 is made up of 16 amino acids. Germline V gives CDR1 SGHRS, CDR2 YFSETQ. For the CDR3, the DNA is TGCGCCAGCAGCTCGGAGGCCGGGTTGAACACCGGGGAGCTGTTTTTT. Translation gives CASSSEAGLNTGELFF.

This clonotype was detected ten times or more. This chain uses TRBV2 with TRBJ2-1, with TRBD2 matching 7 bases. The CDR3 sequence is 13 residues long. V was clipped by 7 bases and J by 6 bases; unmatched bases: 6. Looked up from germline, CDR1 is SNHLY and CDR2 is FYNNEI. CDR3 sequence (DNA): TGTGCCAGCAAGGAGCGGGAAGTCAATGAGCAGTTCTTC. Translation gives CASKEREVNEQFF.

Only a few counts were recorded for this clonotype. The V and J genes are TRBV7-9 and TRBJ2-5; D ambiguous. Germline assignment: CDR1 SEHNR and CDR2 FQNEAQ (reference sequence). This CDR3 spans 16 amino acids. V lost 5 bases to trimming and J lost 7 bases, with 23 bases between them. CDR3 bases: TGTGCCAGCAGCCCGCCGTTCGCATCCTCCACGGGGACCCAGTACTTC. This sequence encodes CASSPPFASSTGTQYF.

The rearrangement joins TRBV29-1 to TRBJ2-5; D possibly matches TRBD1 or TRBD2 (5 bases each). Germline loops: CDR1 SQVTM, CDR2 ANQGSEA. CDR3 length equals 13 residues. Between the trimmed V and J ends, which lost 0 bases and 13 bases, there was a span of 18 bases. The CDR3 bases are TGCAGCGTTGAAGAGATCGGCCGGGACCTCAGGTACTTC. This gives the protein CSVEEIGRDLRYF.

This clonotype occurred many times. The genes are TRBV5-1 and TRBJ1-2; 9 bases align to TRBD1. This CDR3 is built from 15 residues. J lost 4 bases, V lost 3 bases, and 7 bases had no gene match. Germline-derived CDR1 and CDR2 are SGHRS and YFSETQ. CDR3 DNA sequence: TGCGCCAGCAGCTATCGACAGGGGGAAGGCTATGGCTACACCTTC. This translates into CASSYRQGEGYGYTF.

V and J are TRBV7-3 and TRBJ1-5; the D is unclear. The V gene lost 2 bases and the J gene lost 1 base, with 9 bases spanning the gap. The CDR3 consists of 15 residues. Germline V lookup: CDR1 SGHTA, CDR2 FQGTGA. In DNA, the CDR3 is TGTGCCAGCAGCTTACACGCGGGGAGCAATCAGCCCCAGCATTTT. The encoded protein is CASSLHAGSNQPQHF.

The gene calls are TRBV11-2 and TRBJ2-3, with D possibly being TRBD1 or TRBD2 (6 bases each). Trimming shortened V by 3 bases and J by 2 bases, and 9 bases separated the two germline ends. CDR1 is SGHAT and CDR2 is FQNNGV in the germline V gene. The CDR3 spans 14 residues. The CDR3 DNA sequence: TGTGCCAGCAGCTTTGGGGGGCCCACAGATACGCAGTATTTT. It is translated as CASSFGGPTDTQYF. Drawing the rest from reference TRBV11-2 and TRBJ2-3, the complete variable domain is EAGVAQSPRYKIIEKRQSVAFWCNPISGHATLYWYQQILGQGPKLLIQFQNNGVVDDSQLPKDRFSAERLKGVDSTLKIQPAKLEDSAVYLCASSFGGPTDTQYFGPGTRLTVL.